The entry below gives a single T cell receptor beta chain sequence along with its context. The antigen is not known. Unique molecular identifiers tagged the TCR beta cDNA libraries. TCRdb redid the calling of the PCR reads with MiXCR, one entry per CDR3 protein. The table includes roughly 410,000 distinct CDR3 sequences, 30% to 45% detected once. Germline lookup yields CDR1 SGHVS and CDR2 FQNEAQ. The CDR3 contains 17 residues. J was trimmed by 2 bases and V by 0 bases; bases with no gene match: 6. This entry belongs to a study of post-analysis software for immune sequencing data. Study outcomes and limitations: TRBV segments more frequent in patients than in controls numbered several and included TRBV5-6, TRBV5-1 and TRBV20-1.

The J gene is TRBJ2-3, the V gene TRBV7-8, with 9 positions matching TRBD2. Sequencing was performed on blood. The receptor was derived from a girl aged 10-17 years with multiple sclerosis. This CDR3 reads CASSLARAGGPTDTQYF. As DNA, the CDR3 is TGTGCCAGCAGCTTAGCGCGAGCGGGGGGACCCACAGATACGCAGTATTTT.